This entry describes one T cell receptor beta chain. V trimming: 3 bases; J trimming: 0 bases; junction bases outside the gene matches: 5. Germline V gene data show CDR1 as SGDLS and CDR2 as YYNGEE. CDR3 length equals 16 residues. The sample belongs to a study of blood T cell repertoires in COVID-19. Turning to the study itself: Acute-phase and convalescent COVID-19 samples originated in the United States, Italy and Spain. Sample material is recorded as cDNA or gDNA derived from T cells, B-cell-depleted T cells, or PBMCs.

Seattle enrolled patients during active infection and tracked them longitudinally. Authors' processing steps: Scientists estimated how many nucleated cells there were by amplifying reference gene primers. Using immunoSEQ multiplex PCR, the repertoire was profiled, and TCRdb retains in-frame clones only, with some absent. That table gives V, J and clone size, and the DNA gave D and trimming. This repertoire shows some 90,000 clones, about 90% found once; its top ten account for about 2.5%. The clonotype was recovered from a man over 45 with COVID-19, enrolled during active disease. Sequenced material: peripheral blood. The V gene is TRBV9, the J gene TRBJ1-4; 7 positions agree with TRBD1. The CDR3, as DNA: TGTGCCAGCAGCGAGGGACAGACTGCAACTAATGAAAAACTGTTTTTT. This gives the protein CASSEGQTATNEKLFF.